Listed below are T cell receptor beta chains from one sample, sequenced in a study of CD8+ T cells in alopecia areata. Repertoires were generated with immunoSEQ multiplex PCR, while TCRdb's copy carries only in-frame clones and drops some. Here the sample spans 90,000 to 120,000 clones, roughly 84% being singletons. The sequencing used CD8+ T cells sorted from blood, collected at week 24, from a patient treated with tofacitinib. The receptors were gathered from a human donor with alopecia areata. Both conserved end residues are part of each CDR3. Each record gives: clone size, J gene, V gene, CDR3 length, D gene, CDR3 DNA, CDR3 protein. A D gene is named only where the DNA matches it firmly. Rows give clone size only sometimes, using once, few, many, or a class for an expanded clone.

size: .; J: TRBJ2-5; V: TRBV9; length: 16; D: TRBD2; DNA: TGTGCCAGCAGCCCACGACTAGCGGGCTTTCGACAGACCCAGTACTTC; CDR3: CASSPRLAGFRQTQYF
size: .; J: TRBJ2-7; V: TRBV5-1; length: 14; D: .; DNA: TGCGCCAGCAGCTTTAGTGTGGGGGGGCTCGAGCAGTACTTC; CDR3: CASSFSVGGLEQYF
size: .; J: TRBJ2-7; V: TRBV5-1; length: 17; D: .; DNA: TGCGCCAGCAGCTTGGGCCCAGCGGCTACGAGGTCCTACGAGCAGTACTTC; CDR3: CASSLGPAATRSYEQYF
size: .; J: TRBJ1-5; V: TRBV4-1; length: 15; D: .; DNA: TGCGCCAGCAGCGGGGGGAGGGGCGGCAATCAGCCCCAGCATTTT; CDR3: CASSGGRGGNQPQHF
size: .; J: TRBJ2-1; V: TRBV4-1; length: 17; D: TRBD2; DNA: TGCGCCAGCAGCCAAGATACAGCGGGGGGGCCAAACAATGAGCAGTTCTTC; CDR3: CASSQDTAGGPNNEQFF
size: .; J: TRBJ1-2; V: TRBV4-2; length: 13; D: .; DNA: TGTGCCAGCAGCCAGGCCGTAGGGTCAGGCTACACCTTC; CDR3: CASSQAVGSGYTF
size: few; J: TRBJ2-7; V: TRBV12-5; length: 16; D: .; DNA: TGTGCTAGTGGCCCCCCATTGGGGCAGAAGGCGTACGAGCAGTACTTC; CDR3: CASGPPLGQKAYEQYF
size: .; J: TRBJ1-2; V: TRBV25-1; length: 11; D: TRBD1; DNA: TGTGCCACCGGGACAGGGATAGGCTACACCTTC; CDR3: CATGTGIGYTF
size: few; J: TRBJ2-3; V: TRBV15; length: 17; D: TRBD2; DNA: TGTGCCACCAGCAGGGGGACTAGCGGGGGCCGCACAGATACGCAGTATTTT; CDR3: CATSRGTSGGRTDTQYF
size: .; J: TRBJ2-3; V: TRBV4-1; length: 16; D: .; DNA: TGCGCCAGCAGCCAAGCGTACGGGAAAGGCACAGATACGCAGTATTTT; CDR3: CASSQAYGKGTDTQYF
size: .; J: TRBJ2-3; V: TRBV2; length: 13; D: .; DNA: TGTGCCAGCAGTGACCTCGGTGCAGATACGCAGTATTTT; CDR3: CASSDLGADTQYF
size: .; J: TRBJ2-5; V: TRBV19; length: 14; D: .; DNA: TGTGCCAGTAGTATCGGGCTAAGGTCGGAGACCCAGTACTTC; CDR3: CASSIGLRSETQYF
size: few; J: TRBJ2-6; V: TRBV11-2; length: 17; D: .; DNA: TGTGCCAGCAGCTTAGAGGGACAAACCTCTGGGGCCAACGTCCTGACTTTC; CDR3: CASSLEGQTSGANVLTF
size: .; J: TRBJ2-3; V: TRBV13; length: 15; D: TRBD1; DNA: TGTGCCAGCAGTCAAGACAGGGGGACAACAGATACGCAGTATTTT; CDR3: CASSQDRGTTDTQYF
size: .; J: TRBJ2-5; V: TRBV5-4; length: 13; D: TRBD2; DNA: TGTGCCAGCAGCCCGAGCGGGGAGGAGACCCAGTACTTC; CDR3: CASSPSGEETQYF
size: .; J: TRBJ1-3; V: TRBV29-1; length: 14; D: .; DNA: TGCAGCGTACGCGGGCAGAACTCTGGAAACACCATATATTTT; CDR3: CSVRGQNSGNTIYF
size: few; J: TRBJ2-5; V: TRBV7-6; length: 14; D: TRBD1; DNA: TGTGCCAGCAGCTCCGGACAGGGCCAAGAGACCCAGTACTTC; CDR3: CASSSGQGQETQYF
size: .; J: TRBJ2-5; V: TRBV2; length: 13; D: .; DNA: TGTGCCAGCAGTGAAGGGTTAAAAGAGACCCAGTACTTC; CDR3: CASSEGLKETQYF
size: .; J: TRBJ2-1; V: TRBV9; length: 15; D: .; DNA: TGTGCCAGCAGCGACAGGGAATCCCCCTACAATGAGCAGTTCTTC; CDR3: CASSDRESPYNEQFF
size: .; J: TRBJ1-1; V: TRBV5-1; length: 17; D: .; DNA: TGCGCCAGCAGCTTGGGTGCCGACTTGGAAATGAACACTGAAGCTTTCTTT; CDR3: CASSLGADLEMNTEAFF
size: .; J: TRBJ2-7; V: TRBV10-3; length: 11; D: .; DNA: TGTGCCACAACTAGCTCCTACGAGCAGTACTTC; CDR3: CATTSSYEQYF
size: .; J: TRBJ1-1; V: TRBV5-8; length: 12; D: .; DNA: TGTGCCAGCAGCTCAGTCTACACTGAAGCTTTCTTT; CDR3: CASSSVYTEAFF
size: few; J: TRBJ2-2; V: TRBV5-4; length: 15; D: .; DNA: TGTGCCGGTCATCCCCCGGGTACAAACACCGGGGAGCTGTTTTTT; CDR3: CAGHPPGTNTGELFF
size: .; J: TRBJ2-7; V: TRBV7-9; length: 19; D: TRBD2; DNA: TGTGCCAGCAGCTTAGTGACTAGCGGGGGCTTAGCGAGTTATCACGAGCAGTACTTC; CDR3: CASSLVTSGGLASYHEQYF
size: .; J: TRBJ2-3; V: TRBV4-1; length: 16; D: TRBD2; DNA: TGCGCCAGCAGCCAAGGACTAGCGGACAATCCGGATACGCAGTATTTT; CDR3: CASSQGLADNPDTQYF
size: .; J: TRBJ2-1; V: TRBV27; length: 13; D: .; DNA: TGTGCCAGCAGTTGGAGGGGAGACAATGAGCAGTTCTTC; CDR3: CASSWRGDNEQFF
size: .; J: TRBJ2-1; V: TRBV2; length: 14; D: .; DNA: TGTGCCAGCAGTGAAACACAGGAGCACAATGAGCAGTTCTTC; CDR3: CASSETQEHNEQFF
size: .; J: TRBJ2-3; V: TRBV29-1; length: 14; D: .; DNA: TGCAGCGTTGAAGATTTTGGGATCACAGATACGCAGTATTTT; CDR3: CSVEDFGITDTQYF
size: few; J: TRBJ2-7; V: TRBV14; length: 15; D: .; DNA: TGTGCCAGCAGCCAAGATTGGACATCCTGGGACGAGCAGTACTTC; CDR3: CASSQDWTSWDEQYF
size: .; J: TRBJ1-1; V: TRBV6-6; length: 10; D: .; DNA: TGTGCCAGCAGTTACAAAGACGCTTTCTTT; CDR3: CASSYKDAFF
size: .; J: TRBJ1-1; V: TRBV30; length: 16; D: TRBD1; DNA: TGTGCCTGGAGTCCATTGACAGGGAGGGTGAACACTGAAGCTTTCTTT; CDR3: CAWSPLTGRVNTEAFF
size: .; J: TRBJ1-5; V: TRBV5-4; length: 13; D: TRBD1; DNA: TGTGCCAGCAGCCAGGGGGTTGATCAGCCCCAGCATTTT; CDR3: CASSQGVDQPQHF
size: .; J: TRBJ2-1; V: TRBV2; length: 17; D: .; DNA: TGTGCCAGCAGTGAATTAGAGGGGGGGAGCTCCTACAATGAGCAGTTCTTC; CDR3: CASSELEGGSSYNEQFF
size: .; J: TRBJ1-2; V: TRBV5-1; length: 14; D: .; DNA: TGCGCCAGCAGCCCAGTTAAAGCTAACTATGGCTACACCTTC; CDR3: CASSPVKANYGYTF
size: .; J: TRBJ2-3; V: TRBV7-9; length: 15; D: .; DNA: TGTGCCAGCAGCTTAGTATCACTAGCCACAGATACGCAGTATTTT; CDR3: CASSLVSLATDTQYF
size: .; J: TRBJ2-3; V: TRBV4-3; length: 15; D: TRBD2; DNA: TGCGCCAGCAGCCCTAGCGGGGGAACAATGGATACGCAGTATTTT; CDR3: CASSPSGGTMDTQYF
size: .; J: TRBJ2-2; V: TRBV5-4; length: 16; D: .; DNA: TGTGCCAGCAGCTTGCGGGCAGGGTTCCCACCCGGGGAGCTGTTTTTT; CDR3: CASSLRAGFPPGELFF
size: .; J: TRBJ2-2; V: TRBV13; length: 15; D: TRBD1; DNA: TGTGCCAGCAGCTTTGGACAGGGAAACACCGGGGAGCTGTTTTTT; CDR3: CASSFGQGNTGELFF
size: .; J: TRBJ2-3; V: TRBV30; length: 13; D: .; DNA: TGTGCCTGGAGTGGGGGGGGCACAGATACGCAGTATTTT; CDR3: CAWSGGGTDTQYF
size: once; J: TRBJ2-6; V: TRBV21-1; length: 19; D: .; DNA: TGTGCCAGCACCCAGCCCCAGTGGGACAGGGTATTTGGGGCCAACGTCCTGACTTTC; CDR3: CASTQPQWDRVFGANVLTF
size: few; J: TRBJ2-1; V: TRBV7-9; length: 15; D: TRBD1; DNA: TGTGCCAGCAGCCCACAGGGGGCATCCTACAATGAGCAGTTCTTC; CDR3: CASSPQGASYNEQFF
size: .; J: TRBJ1-1; V: TRBV19; length: 13; D: .; DNA: TGTGCCACCAGGAGGGGTGTGAACACTGAAGCTTTCTTT; CDR3: CATRRGVNTEAFF
size: .; J: TRBJ1-5; V: TRBV6-5; length: 13; D: .; DNA: TGTGCCAGCAGTTACGCGGCCAATCAGCCCCAGCATTTT; CDR3: CASSYAANQPQHF
size: .; J: TRBJ1-1; V: TRBV19; length: 14; D: .; DNA: TGTGCCAGTAGGCCACCAGGGTTGGACACTGAAGCTTTCTTT; CDR3: CASRPPGLDTEAFF
size: .; J: TRBJ1-1; V: TRBV2; length: 11; D: .; DNA: TGTGCCAGCCAGGGAAACACTGAAGCTTTCTTT; CDR3: CASQGNTEAFF
size: .; J: TRBJ2-7; V: TRBV15; length: 13; D: TRBD1; DNA: TGTGCCACCAGCAGTTACAGGGGATACGAGCAGTACTTC; CDR3: CATSSYRGYEQYF
size: .; J: TRBJ1-1; V: TRBV14; length: 12; D: .; DNA: TGTGCCAGCAGCCAACTATTTGAAGAAGCTTTCTTT; CDR3: CASSQLFEEAFF
size: .; J: TRBJ1-1; V: TRBV5-1; length: 13; D: .; DNA: TGCGCCAGCAGCTTGACAGGAGGTAATGAAGCTTTCTTT; CDR3: CASSLTGGNEAFF
size: .; J: TRBJ2-5; V: TRBV27; length: 11; D: .; DNA: TGTGCCAGCAGTTTCCAGGAGACCCAGTACTTC; CDR3: CASSFQETQYF
size: .; J: TRBJ2-5; V: TRBV4-1; length: 16; D: TRBD2; DNA: TGCGCCAGCAGCCGGCTACGAGCTAGCGGACAAGAGACCCAGTACTTC; CDR3: CASSRLRASGQETQYF
size: .; J: TRBJ1-1; V: TRBV4-2; length: 13; D: .; DNA: TGTGCCAGCAGCCAAGCAGGGTACAGTGAAGCTTTCTTT; CDR3: CASSQAGYSEAFF
size: .; J: TRBJ2-1; V: TRBV7-9; length: 16; D: TRBD2; DNA: TGTGCCAGCAGACGGGGACTAGCGGGCACCTACAATGAGCAGTTCTTC; CDR3: CASRRGLAGTYNEQFF
size: few; J: TRBJ1-6; V: TRBV5-6; length: 16; D: TRBD1; DNA: TGTGCCAGCAGCCACGTGCCGGGACAGGGAAACTCACCCCTCCACTTT; CDR3: CASSHVPGQGNSPLHF
size: .; J: TRBJ2-2; V: TRBV6-1; length: 13; D: TRBD1; DNA: TGTGCCAGCAGAGAACAGGGGGACGGGGAGCTGTTTTTT; CDR3: CASREQGDGELFF
size: .; J: TRBJ2-3; V: TRBV10-3; length: 14; D: .; DNA: TGTGCCACCCAAGCCGGGGTCAACACAGATACGCAGTATTTT; CDR3: CATQAGVNTDTQYF
size: once; J: TRBJ1-1; V: TRBV7-9; length: 13; D: .; DNA: TGTGCCAGCAGTACAGGGTGGGACACTGAAGCTTTCTTT; CDR3: CASSTGWDTEAFF
size: .; J: TRBJ2-1; V: TRBV5-1; length: 15; D: TRBD2; DNA: TGCGCCAGCAGCTTGGGCGGGGGCTCCTACAATGAGCAGTTCTTC; CDR3: CASSLGGGSYNEQFF
size: .; J: TRBJ1-2; V: TRBV4-2; length: 21; D: TRBD1; DNA: TGTGCCAGCAGCCAAGATTACGGGAGCCGCCGGACCCCGGGACAGGGCTTTGGCTACACCTTC; CDR3: CASSQDYGSRRTPGQGFGYTF
size: .; J: TRBJ1-2; V: TRBV16; length: 18; D: TRBD1; DNA: TGTGCCAGCAGCCAACTTGCGACAGGGGCTAGTGAGAACTATGGCTACACCTTC; CDR3: CASSQLATGASENYGYTF
size: .; J: TRBJ2-1; V: TRBV2; length: 15; D: TRBD2; DNA: TGTGCCAGCAGGGGTATGGCGGGGGGCCCCAATGAGCAGTTCTTC; CDR3: CASRGMAGGPNEQFF